This TCR beta chain was sequenced during a study of human T cells and chemical hapten exposure. V was clipped by 4 bases and J by 4 bases, with 10 bases between them. The CDR3 has 12 residues. Germline CDR1 reads SQVTM; CDR2 reads ANQGSEA. Each CDR3 protein gets one entry after TCRdb re-called the RACE reads with MiXCR. The sample has under 200,000 distinct CDR3 sequences; about 15% are singletons. Time point given: patch test 1, 2 weeks after DPC sensitization. Treatment defined: therapeutic diphenylcyclopropenone sensitization with weekly scalp DPC. Unfractionated whole blood yielded total RNA. This clonotype was picked up many times.

The source material was whole blood, sampled in connection with sensitization to the hapten diphenylcyclopropenone (DPC). The source is a woman aged 30 to 39 with alopecia areata. Some clones in this sample may be carry-over from other donors' samples. The V gene is TRBV29-1, the J gene TRBJ2-5, with D unclear. The CDR3 sequence is CSVVMGRETQYF. In DNA form, the CDR3 reads TGCAGCGTTGTTATGGGCCGAGAGACCCAGTACTTC.